This T cell receptor (beta chain) comes out of a study of blood T cell repertoires in COVID-19. Study-wide background: COVID-19 samples collected from the United States, Italy and Spain covered acute and convalescent phases. T cells, B-cell-depleted T cells, or PBMCs supplied cDNA or gDNA.

Looked up from germline, CDR1 is SEHNR and CDR2 is FQNEAQ (reference sequence). V gave up 5 bases and J gave up 16 bases; unmatched junction bases: 17. There are 15 residues in the CDR3. In the authors' workflow: By means of reference gene primer amplification, nucleated cell counts were estimated. Sequencing used immunoSEQ multiplex PCR; TCRdb keeps in-frame clones, though not all of them. From that table come the V and J calls and clone size; the DNA was used to work out D and trimming. Of approximately 170,000 clones listed, approximately 80% are singletons. The sequenced sample consisted of peripheral blood. The clonotype originates from a woman between 45 and 65 years old with acute or convalescent COVID-19. This chain uses TRBV7-9 with TRBJ2-1; 10 bases map to TRBD2. CDR3 nucleotide sequence: TGTGCCAGCAGCCCTCTAGCGGGAGAAACCTCTTCCCCCTTCTTC. Translation gives CASSPLAGETSSPFF.